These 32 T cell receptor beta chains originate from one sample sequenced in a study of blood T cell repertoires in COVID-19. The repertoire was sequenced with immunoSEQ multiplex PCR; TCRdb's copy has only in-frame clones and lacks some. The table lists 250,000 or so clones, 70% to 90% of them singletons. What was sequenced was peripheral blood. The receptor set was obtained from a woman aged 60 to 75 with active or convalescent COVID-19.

In nucleotides, the CDR3 is TGTGCCAGCAGCGTAGGTTTGGACTCCCCAGATACGCAGTATTTT. This sequence encodes CASSVGLDSPDTQYF. V and J are TRBV9 and TRBJ2-3; possible D gene TRBD2, 5 bases. The germline gives CDR1 SGDLS, CDR2 YYNGEE. V was pared by 0 bases and J by 4 bases, with 12 bases between. CDR3 size: 15 residues.

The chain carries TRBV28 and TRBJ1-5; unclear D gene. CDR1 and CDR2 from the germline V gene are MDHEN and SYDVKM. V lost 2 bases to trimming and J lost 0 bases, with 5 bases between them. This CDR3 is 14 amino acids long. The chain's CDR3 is CASSLASSNQPQHF. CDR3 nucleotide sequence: TGTGCCAGCAGTTTAGCGTCTAGCAATCAGCCCCAGCATTTT.

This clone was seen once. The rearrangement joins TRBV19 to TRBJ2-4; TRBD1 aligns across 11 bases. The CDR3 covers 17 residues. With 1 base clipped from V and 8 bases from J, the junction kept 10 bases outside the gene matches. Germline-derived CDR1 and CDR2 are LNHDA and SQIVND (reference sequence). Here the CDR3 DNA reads TGTGCCAGTAGTATAGCCACCGGGACAGGGGGGCTATACATTCAGTACTTC. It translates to CASSIATGTGGLYIQYF. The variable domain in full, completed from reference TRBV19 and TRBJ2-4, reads DGGITQSPKYLFRKEGQNVTLSCEQNLNHDAMYWYRQDPGQGLRLIYYSQIVNDFQKGDIAEGYSVSREKKESFPLTVTSAQKNPTAFYLCASSIATGTGGLYIQYFGAGTRLSVL.

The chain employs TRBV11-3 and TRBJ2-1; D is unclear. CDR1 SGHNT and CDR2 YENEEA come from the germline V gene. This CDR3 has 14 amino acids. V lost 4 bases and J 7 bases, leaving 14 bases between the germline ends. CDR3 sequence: CASSSHHRGNEQFF. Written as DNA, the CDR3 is TGTGCCAGCAGCTCCCACCACCGAGGAAATGAGCAGTTCTTC.

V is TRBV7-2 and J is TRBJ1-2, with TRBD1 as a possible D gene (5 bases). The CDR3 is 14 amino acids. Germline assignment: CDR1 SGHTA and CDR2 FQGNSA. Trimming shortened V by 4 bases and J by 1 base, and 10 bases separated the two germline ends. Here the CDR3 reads CASSSGLFNYGYTF. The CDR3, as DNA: TGTGCCAGCAGCTCGGGACTCTTTAACTATGGCTACACCTTC.

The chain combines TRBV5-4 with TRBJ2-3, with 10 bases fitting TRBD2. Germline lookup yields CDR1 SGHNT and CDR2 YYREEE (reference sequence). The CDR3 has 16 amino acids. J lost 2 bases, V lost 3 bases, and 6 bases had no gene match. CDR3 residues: CASSYPGLANTDTQYF. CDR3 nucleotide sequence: TGTGCCAGCAGCTACCCGGGACTAGCGAACACAGATACGCAGTATTTT.

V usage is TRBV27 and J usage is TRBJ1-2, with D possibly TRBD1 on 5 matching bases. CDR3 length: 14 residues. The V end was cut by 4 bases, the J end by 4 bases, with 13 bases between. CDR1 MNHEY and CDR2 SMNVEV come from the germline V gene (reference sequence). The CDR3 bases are TGTGCCAGCAGTTCCGTCGACAGCCTCTATGGCTACACCTTC. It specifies CASSSVDSLYGYTF.

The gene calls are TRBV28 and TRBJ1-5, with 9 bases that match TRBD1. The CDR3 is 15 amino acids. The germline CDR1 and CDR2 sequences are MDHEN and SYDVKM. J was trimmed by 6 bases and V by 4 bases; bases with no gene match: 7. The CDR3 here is CASSSDRGVGQPQHF. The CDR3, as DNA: TGTGCCAGCAGTTCCGACAGGGGGGTCGGTCAGCCCCAGCATTTT. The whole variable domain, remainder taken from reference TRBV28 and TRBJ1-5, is DVKVTQSSRYLVKRTGEKVFLECVQDMDHENMFWYRQDPGLGLRLIYFSYDVKMKEKGDIPEGYSVSREKKERFSLILESASTNQTSMYLCASSSDRGVGQPQHFGDGTRLSIL.

CDR3 region: CASSPWTSGSYEQYF. CDR3 nucleotides: TGCGCCAGCAGCCCCTGGACTAGCGGGAGCTACGAGCAGTACTTC. The chain combines TRBV5-1 with TRBJ2-7; 13 bases are shared with TRBD2. Per the germline V gene, CDR1 is SGHRS and CDR2 is YFSETQ. J gave up 3 bases and V 4 bases, and 4 bases lay outside the gene matches. The CDR3 consists of 15 residues.

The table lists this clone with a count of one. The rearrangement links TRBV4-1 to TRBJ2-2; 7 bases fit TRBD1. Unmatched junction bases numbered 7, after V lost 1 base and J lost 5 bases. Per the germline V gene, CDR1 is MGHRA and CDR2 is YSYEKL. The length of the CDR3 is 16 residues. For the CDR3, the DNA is TGCGCCAGCAGCCAAGTCCCCCGGACAGGAACCGGGGAGCTGTTTTTT. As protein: CASSQVPRTGTGELFF.

CDR3 DNA: TGTGCCAGAAGCCCGCTAAGGGAGAGGGTGAAGTTCTTC. It yields the protein CARSPLRERVKFF. This sequence joins TRBV5-3 and TRBJ2-1; D might be TRBD2 (5 bases). TRBV5-3 is labeled an ORF, and its function is uncertain. This CDR3 region has 13 residues. Trimming removed 4 bases from V and 14 bases from J, with 19 bases in between.

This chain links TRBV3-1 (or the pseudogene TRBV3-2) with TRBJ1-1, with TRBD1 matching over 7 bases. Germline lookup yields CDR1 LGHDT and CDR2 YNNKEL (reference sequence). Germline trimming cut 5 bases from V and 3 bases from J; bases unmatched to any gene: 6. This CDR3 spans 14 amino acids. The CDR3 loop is CASSYNRGDTEAFF. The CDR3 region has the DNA TGTGCCAGCAGCTATAACAGGGGCGACACTGAAGCTTTCTTT.

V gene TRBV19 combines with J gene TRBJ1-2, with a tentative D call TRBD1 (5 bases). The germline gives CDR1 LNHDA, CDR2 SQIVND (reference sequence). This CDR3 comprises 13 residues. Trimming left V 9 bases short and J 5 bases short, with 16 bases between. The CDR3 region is CASGGLSGYGYTF. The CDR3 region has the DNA TGTGCCAGCGGCGGCCTATCAGGGTATGGCTACACCTTC.

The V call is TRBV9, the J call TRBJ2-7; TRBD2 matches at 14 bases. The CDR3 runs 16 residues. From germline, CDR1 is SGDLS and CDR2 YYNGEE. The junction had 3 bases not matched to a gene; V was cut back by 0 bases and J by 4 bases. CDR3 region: CASSVGGTSGSYEQYF. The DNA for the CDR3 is TGTGCCAGCAGCGTAGGGGGGACTAGCGGGAGTTACGAGCAGTACTTC.

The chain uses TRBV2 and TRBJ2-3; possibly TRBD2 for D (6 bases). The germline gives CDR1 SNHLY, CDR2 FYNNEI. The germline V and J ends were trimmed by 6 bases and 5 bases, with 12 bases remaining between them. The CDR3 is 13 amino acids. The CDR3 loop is CASRRRDGDTQYF. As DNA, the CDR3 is TGTGCCAGCAGGAGGCGGGATGGAGATACGCAGTATTTT.

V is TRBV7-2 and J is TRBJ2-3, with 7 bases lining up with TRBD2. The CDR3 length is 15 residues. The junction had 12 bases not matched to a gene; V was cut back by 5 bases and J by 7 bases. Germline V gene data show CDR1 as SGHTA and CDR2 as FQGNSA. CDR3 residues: CASSRGVAGGYTQYF. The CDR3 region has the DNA TGTGCCAGCAGCCGGGGGGTAGCGGGCGGATATACGCAGTATTTT.

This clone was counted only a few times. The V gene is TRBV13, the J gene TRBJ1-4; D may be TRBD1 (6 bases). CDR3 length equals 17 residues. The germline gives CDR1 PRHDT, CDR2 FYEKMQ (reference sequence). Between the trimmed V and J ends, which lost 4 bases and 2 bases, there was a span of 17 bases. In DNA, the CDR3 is TGTGCCAGCAGCTACAAGGGGGTGAGGTATACTAATGAAAAACTGTTTTTT. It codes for CASSYKGVRYTNEKLFF. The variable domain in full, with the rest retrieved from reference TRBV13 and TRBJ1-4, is AAGVIQSPRHLIKEKRETATLKCYPIPRHDTVYWYQQGPGQDPQFLISFYEKMQSDKGSIPDRFSAQQFSDYHSELNMSSLELGDSALYFCASSYKGVRYTNEKLFFGSGTQLSVL.

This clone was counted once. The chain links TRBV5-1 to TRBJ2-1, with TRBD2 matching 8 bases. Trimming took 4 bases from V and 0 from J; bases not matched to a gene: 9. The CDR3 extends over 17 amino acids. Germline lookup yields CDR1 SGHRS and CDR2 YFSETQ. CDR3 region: CASSNRTSRSSYNEQFF. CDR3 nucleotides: TGCGCCAGCAGCAACCGGACTAGCAGAAGCTCCTACAATGAGCAGTTCTTC.

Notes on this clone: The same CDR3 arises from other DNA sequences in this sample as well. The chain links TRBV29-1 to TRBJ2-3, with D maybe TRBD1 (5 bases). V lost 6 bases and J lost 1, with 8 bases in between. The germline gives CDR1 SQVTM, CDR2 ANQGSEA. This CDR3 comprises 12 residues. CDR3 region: CSVARGTDTQYF. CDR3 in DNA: TGCAGCGTGGCCAGGGGCACAGATACGCAGTATTTT.

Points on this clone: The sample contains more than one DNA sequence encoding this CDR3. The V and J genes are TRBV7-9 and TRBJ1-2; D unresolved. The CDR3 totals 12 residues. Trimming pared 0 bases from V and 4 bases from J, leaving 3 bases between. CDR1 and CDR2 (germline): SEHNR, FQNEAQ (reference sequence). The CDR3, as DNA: TGTGCCAGCAGCTTAGCCAGCTATGGCTACACCTTC. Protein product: CASSLASYGYTF.

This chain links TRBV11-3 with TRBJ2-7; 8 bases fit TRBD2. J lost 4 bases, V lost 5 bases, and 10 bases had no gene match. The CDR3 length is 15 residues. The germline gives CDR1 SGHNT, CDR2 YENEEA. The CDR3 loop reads CASSPYREGLYEQYF. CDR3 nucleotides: TGTGCCAGCAGCCCCTACCGGGAGGGCCTATACGAGCAGTACTTC.

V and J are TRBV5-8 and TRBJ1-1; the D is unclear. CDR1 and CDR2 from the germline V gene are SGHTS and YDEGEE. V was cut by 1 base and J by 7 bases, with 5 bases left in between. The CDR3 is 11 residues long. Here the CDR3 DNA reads TGTGCCAGCAGCTTGAGAGGTGAAGCTTTCTTT. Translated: CASSLRGEAFF.

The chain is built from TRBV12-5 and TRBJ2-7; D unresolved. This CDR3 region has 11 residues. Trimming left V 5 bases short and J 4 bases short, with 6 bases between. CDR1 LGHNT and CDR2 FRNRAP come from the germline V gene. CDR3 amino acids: CASGPSYEQYF. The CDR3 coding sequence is TGTGCTAGTGGTCCCAGTTACGAGCAGTACTTC.

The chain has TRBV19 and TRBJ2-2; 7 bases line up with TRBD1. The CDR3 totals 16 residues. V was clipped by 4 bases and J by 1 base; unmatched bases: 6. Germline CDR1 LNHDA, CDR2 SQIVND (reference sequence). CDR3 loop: CASSTLGGLNTGELFF. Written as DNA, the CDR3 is TGTGCCAGTAGTACCCTAGGGGGCTTGAACACCGGGGAGCTGTTTTTT. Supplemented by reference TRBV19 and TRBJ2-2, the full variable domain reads DGGITQSPKYLFRKEGQNVTLSCEQNLNHDAMYWYRQDPGQGLRLIYYSQIVNDFQKGDIAEGYSVSREKKESFPLTVTSAQKNPTAFYLCASSTLGGLNTGELFFGEGSRLTVL.

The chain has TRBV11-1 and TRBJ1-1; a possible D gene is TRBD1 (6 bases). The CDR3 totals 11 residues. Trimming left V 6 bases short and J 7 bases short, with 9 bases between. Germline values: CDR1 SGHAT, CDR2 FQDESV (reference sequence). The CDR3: CASRTGGEAFF. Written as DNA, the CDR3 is TGTGCCAGCAGGACAGGAGGTGAAGCTTTCTTT.

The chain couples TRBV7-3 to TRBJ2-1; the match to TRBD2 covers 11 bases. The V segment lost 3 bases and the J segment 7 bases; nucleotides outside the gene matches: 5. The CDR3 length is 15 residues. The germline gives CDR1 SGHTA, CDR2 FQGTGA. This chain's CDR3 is CASSFGTSGKNEQFF. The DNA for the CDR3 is TGTGCCAGCAGCTTCGGGACTAGCGGAAAGAATGAGCAGTTCTTC.

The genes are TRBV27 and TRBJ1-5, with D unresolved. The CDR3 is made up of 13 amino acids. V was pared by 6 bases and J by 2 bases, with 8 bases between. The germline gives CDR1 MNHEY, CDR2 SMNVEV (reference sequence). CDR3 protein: CASRKTGNQPQHF. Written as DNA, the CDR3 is TGTGCCAGCAGAAAAACGGGCAATCAGCCCCAGCATTTT.

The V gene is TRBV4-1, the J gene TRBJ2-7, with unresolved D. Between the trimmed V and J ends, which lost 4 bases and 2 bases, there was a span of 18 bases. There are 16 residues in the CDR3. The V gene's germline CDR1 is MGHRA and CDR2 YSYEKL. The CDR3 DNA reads TGCGCCAGCAGCCTAGCTCGCGGCTTCGCCCCCTACGAGCAGTACTTC. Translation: CASSLARGFAPYEQYF.

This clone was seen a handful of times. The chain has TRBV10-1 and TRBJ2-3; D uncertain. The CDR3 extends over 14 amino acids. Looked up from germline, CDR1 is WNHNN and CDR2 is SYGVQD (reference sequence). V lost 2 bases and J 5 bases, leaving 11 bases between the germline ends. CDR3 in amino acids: CASSENPPGDTQYF. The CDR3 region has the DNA TGCGCCAGCAGTGAGAATCCGCCAGGAGATACGCAGTATTTT.

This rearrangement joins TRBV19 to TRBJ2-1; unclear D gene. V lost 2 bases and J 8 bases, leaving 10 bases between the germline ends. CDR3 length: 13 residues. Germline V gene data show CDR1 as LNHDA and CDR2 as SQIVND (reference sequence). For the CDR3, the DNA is TGTGCCAGTAGTATATCGCAGTCACATGAGCAGTTCTTC. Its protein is CASSISQSHEQFF.

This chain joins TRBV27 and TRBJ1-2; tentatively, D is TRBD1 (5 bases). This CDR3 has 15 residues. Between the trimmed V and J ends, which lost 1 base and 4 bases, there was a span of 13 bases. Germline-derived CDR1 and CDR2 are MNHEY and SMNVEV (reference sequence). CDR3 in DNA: TGTGCCAGCAGTTTATTGGGCAGGGTGGGCTATGGCTACACCTTC. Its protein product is CASSLLGRVGYGYTF.

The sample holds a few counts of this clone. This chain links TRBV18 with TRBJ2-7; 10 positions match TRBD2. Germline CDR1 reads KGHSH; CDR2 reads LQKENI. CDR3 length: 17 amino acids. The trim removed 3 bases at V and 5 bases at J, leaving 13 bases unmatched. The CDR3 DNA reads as TGTGCCAGCTCACCCGAACCCGGGACTAGCGTCGTCCACGAGCAGTACTTC. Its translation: CASSPEPGTSVVHEQYF.